These T cell receptor beta chains were read from a single sample in a study of regulatory T cells in long-lasting Graves disease. From the multiplex PCR reads, TCRdb called clonotypes with MiXCR, one entry per CDR3 protein. The data show around 430,000 distinct CDR3 sequences, roughly 22% seen once. The sample in question was peripheral blood mononuclear cells (PBMCs), obtained when the disease was refractory, from a patient treated with antithyroid drugs. These receptors were collected from a female donor with Graves disease. Each CDR3 is given with its conserved first and last residue. A D gene is named only where the DNA matches it firmly. Not every row has a clone size; where given, it reads once, few, many or a size class.

TRBJ2-3,NA,NA,TRBV10-3,TGTGCCATCCGGGGGAGCACAGATACGCAGTATTTT,CAIRGSTDTQYF
TRBJ2-3,few,NA,TRBV29-1,TGCAGCGTTGAGGGGGGGCCTTTTCGGACAGATACGCAGTATTTT,CSVEGGPFRTDTQYF
TRBJ1-3,NA,NA,TRBV3-1,TGTGCCAGCAGCCCACGCGGCGTAGGGGCTGGAAACACCATATATTTT,CASSPRGVGAGNTIYF
TRBJ2-5,NA,NA,TRBV7-2,TGTGCCAGCAGCCCTACACCACAGGTCGCCCAGTACTTC,CASSPTPQVAQYF
TRBJ2-4,NA,TRBD2,TRBV5-4,TGTGCCAGCAGCTTGGGACTAGCGGGGGGGCTAGCCAAAAACATTCAGTACTTC,CASSLGLAGGLAKNIQYF
TRBJ2-1,few,NA,TRBV20-1,TGCAGTGCGGCAGGGACAAGCTCCTACAATGAGCAGTTCTTC,CSAAGTSSYNEQFF
TRBJ1-2,few,NA,TRBV20-1,TGCAGTGCTAGTATAGGGTCCTATGGCTACACCTTC,CSASIGSYGYTF
TRBJ1-5,few,TRBD1,TRBV7-2,TGTGCCAGCAGCACTGGGACAGCTTATAATCAGCCCCAGCATTTT,CASSTGTAYNQPQHF
TRBJ1-5,few,NA,TRBV10-3,TGTGCCATCAGTGAGTCAGCGGTAAGCAATCAGCCCCAGCATTTT,CAISESAVSNQPQHF
TRBJ2-1,NA,NA,TRBV7-2,TGTGCCAGCAGCTTAGCGCCGGGGTTTGAGCAGTTCTTC,CASSLAPGFEQFF
TRBJ2-2,NA,NA,TRBV28,TGTGCCAGCTGTAGGCTTCAAAACACCGGGGAGCTGTTTTTT,CASCRLQNTGELFF
TRBJ1-4,NA,TRBD1,TRBV19,TGTGCCAGTCGCCGTCCAGGGGGCTATACTAATGAAAAACTGTTTTTT,CASRRPGGYTNEKLFF
TRBJ1-1,few,TRBD1,TRBV7-9,TGTGCCAGCAGCCACCGACAGGGGACCACTGAAGCTTTCTTT,CASSHRQGTTEAFF
TRBJ1-6,many,TRBD1,TRBV5-1,TGCGCCAGCAGCTTGGGACAGGGAAGTTCACCCCTCCACTTT,CASSLGQGSSPLHF
TRBJ2-7,many,NA,TRBV27,TGTGCCAGCAGCCCGGGCGGTAGACCCTACGAGCAGTACTTC,CASSPGGRPYEQYF
TRBJ2-2,NA,TRBD2,TRBV7-2,TGTGCCAGCAGCTTAGGGCTAGCGGAAAACACCGGGGAGCTGTTTTTT,CASSLGLAENTGELFF
TRBJ2-5,NA,TRBD2,TRBV3-1,TGTGCCAGCAGCCAAGATCTTGAGCGGGGGCCCGGAGAGACCCAGTACTTC,CASSQDLERGPGETQYF
TRBJ1-2,NA,TRBD1,TRBV12-3/TRBV12-4,TGTGCCAGCACCTTGGGACAGTACTATGGCTACACCTTC,CASTLGQYYGYTF
TRBJ1-5,NA,NA,TRBV24-1,TGTGCCACCAGTCGCGGTATCTATCAGCCCCAGCATTTT,CATSRGIYQPQHF
TRBJ2-7,many,NA,TRBV12-3/TRBV12-4,TGTGCCAGCAGTTACGAATCCTACGAGCAGTACTTC,CASSYESYEQYF
TRBJ2-5,many,NA,TRBV2,TGTGCCAGCAGTGCGCGGGAACAAGAGACCCAGTACTTC,CASSAREQETQYF
TRBJ2-7,many,TRBD2,TRBV7-2,TGTGCCAGCAGCCCCATAGCGGGGACTTCCTACGAGCAGTACTTC,CASSPIAGTSYEQYF
TRBJ2-7,few,TRBD2,TRBV6-2/TRBV6-3,TGTGCCAGCAGTTACTCCCAGGGAGGGTACGAGCAGTACTTC,CASSYSQGGYEQYF
TRBJ1-2,NA,NA,TRBV28,TGTGCCAGCAGTTTTGCTTTTCCGAGACAGACCGTTGATAACTATGGCTACACCTTC,CASSFAFPRQTVDNYGYTF
TRBJ1-5,few,TRBD1,TRBV12-3/TRBV12-4,TGTGCCAGCAGTGAAACCCATAAGGGTCAGGGGGTGAATTGCCCCCAGCATTTT,CASSETHKGQGVNCPQHF
TRBJ2-5,many,TRBD2,TRBV12-3/TRBV12-4,TGTGCCAGCAGTGACCTGGCGGGGGGGATTGAGGAGACCCAGTACTTC,CASSDLAGGIEETQYF
TRBJ2-5,few,TRBD1,TRBV4-1,TGCGCCAGCAGCGAAGACAGGGGGCGAGAGACCCAGTACTTC,CASSEDRGRETQYF
TRBJ2-7,many,TRBD2,TRBV6-1,TGTGCCAGCAAATATGGACTAGCGGCCCACGAGCAGTACTTC,CASKYGLAAHEQYF
TRBJ2-7,many,NA,TRBV28,TGTGCCAGCCCCGGGACACTACCCTACGAGCAGTACTTC,CASPGTLPYEQYF
TRBJ1-6,NA,TRBD1,TRBV6-2/TRBV6-3,TGTGCCAGCAGTTACTGGGCAGGGGGGAAAAATTCACCCCTCCACTTT,CASSYWAGGKNSPLHF
TRBJ2-1,NA,NA,TRBV6-1,TGTGCCAGCACCGAACGATGGGGGGTGCCCGATGAGCAGTTCTTC,CASTERWGVPDEQFF
TRBJ2-7,many,NA,TRBV3-1,TGTGCCAGCAGCCAAGCGGCGGACGAGCAGTACTTC,CASSQAADEQYF
TRBJ1-2,few,TRBD1,TRBV19,TGTGCCAGTAGTCTCTCCAGGGGACAGCGCTATGGCTACACCTTC,CASSLSRGQRYGYTF
TRBJ2-3,NA,NA,TRBV28,TGTGCCAGCAGCCGGGCCTCCGGAGGCACAGATACGCAGTATTTT,CASSRASGGTDTQYF
TRBJ2-2,NA,NA,TRBV29-1,TGCAGCGTTCGGGGGGACAGCCAAGGTACCGGGGAGCTGTTTTTT,CSVRGDSQGTGELFF
TRBJ2-7,NA,NA,TRBV6-2/TRBV6-3,TGTGCCAGCAGTTCGGCCGGACCCTACGAGCGGTACTTC,CASSSAGPYERYF
TRBJ1-2,few,NA,TRBV19,TGTGCCAGTAGTATAGATAGGGCAGGGGACTATGGCTACACCTTC,CASSIDRAGDYGYTF
TRBJ2-2,NA,TRBD2,TRBV13,TGTGCCAGCAGCTTGTATAGCGGGAAAGCCGGGGAGCTGTTTTTT,CASSLYSGKAGELFF
TRBJ1-1,few,NA,TRBV7-9,TGTGCCAGCAGCACCCGGACGGGGTCTGAAGCTTTCTTT,CASSTRTGSEAFF
TRBJ2-7,NA,TRBD2,TRBV6-1,TGTGCCAGCATCCCGCGCCTTAACTTAGCGGGAGTTGCTTACGAGCAGTACTTC,CASIPRLNLAGVAYEQYF